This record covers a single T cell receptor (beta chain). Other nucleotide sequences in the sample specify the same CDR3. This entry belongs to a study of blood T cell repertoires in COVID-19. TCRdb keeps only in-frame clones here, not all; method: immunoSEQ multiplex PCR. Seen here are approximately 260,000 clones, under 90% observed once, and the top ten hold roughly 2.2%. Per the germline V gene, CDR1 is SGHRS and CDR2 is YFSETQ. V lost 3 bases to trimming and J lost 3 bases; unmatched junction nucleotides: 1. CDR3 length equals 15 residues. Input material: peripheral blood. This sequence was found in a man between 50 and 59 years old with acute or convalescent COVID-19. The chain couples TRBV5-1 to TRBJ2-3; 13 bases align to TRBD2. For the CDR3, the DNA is TGCGCCAGCAGCTCACTAGCGGGGGGGACAGATACGCAGTATTTT. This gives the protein CASSSLAGGTDTQYF.